These 22 T cell receptor beta chains were sequenced from one sample in a study of CD8+ T cells in alopecia areata. Extraction of RNA preceded its reverse transcription into cDNA, which served as the sequencing template. The protocol was immunoSEQ multiplex PCR, while the TCRdb copy is restricted to in-frame clones and leaves out a portion. The table shows around 210,000 clones, with approximately 53% occurring only once. Specimen: CD8+ T cells sorted from blood. These receptors came from a human donor in good health.

The chain recombines TRBV6-6 with TRBJ1-1; D unclear. This CDR3 region has 14 residues. Germline V gene lookup returns CDR1 MNHNY and CDR2 SVGAGI (reference sequence). V was clipped by 4 bases and J by 4 bases, with 13 bases between them. The CDR3 DNA sequence: TGTGCCAGCAGTTCCTTCAATAGTAGCACTGAAGCTTTCTTT. Its translation is CASSSFNSSTEAFF.

V is TRBV11-2 and J is TRBJ1-1; no clear D gene. With 8 bases removed from V and 5 bases from J, the gap between germline ends came to 12 bases. CDR1 and CDR2 from the germline V gene are SGHAT and FQNNGV. The CDR3 length is 12 residues. CDR3 DNA: TGTGCCAGCCGACGGGTGGAGACTGAAGCTTTCTTT. It encodes CASRRVETEAFF. Full variable domain (outside the CDR3, taken from reference TRBV11-2 and TRBJ1-1): EAGVAQSPRYKIIEKRQSVAFWCNPISGHATLYWYQQILGQGPKLLIQFQNNGVVDDSQLPKDRFSAERLKGVDSTLKIQPAKLEDSAVYLCASRRVETEAFFGQGTRLTVV.

This clone was detected only a few times. At the DNA level, this CDR3 is encoded by other sequences in the same sample as well. In DNA, the CDR3 is TGTGCCAGCAGTTACTCCTTAGCGGGGGGTACAGATACGCAGTATTTT. This encodes CASSYSLAGGTDTQYF. This chain joins TRBV6-5 and TRBJ2-3, with 10 bases that match TRBD2. The trim removed 0 bases at V and 3 bases at J, leaving 3 bases unmatched. From germline, CDR1 is MNHEY and CDR2 SVGAGI. CDR3 length equals 16 residues.

This clone was observed a handful of times. The chain is built from TRBV19 and TRBJ2-1, with TRBD1 matching 11 bases. The J segment lost 7 bases and the V segment lost 7 bases, leaving 6 bases of the junction unmatched. Germline values: CDR1 LNHDA, CDR2 SQIVND (reference sequence). This CDR3 is 14 amino acids long. CDR3 nucleotide sequence: TGTGCCAGTACCCTGGGACAGGGGGTTAATGAGCAGTTCTTC. Translated: CASTLGQGVNEQFF.

The chain links TRBV6-5 to TRBJ2-2, with D perhaps given as TRBD1 or TRBD2 (5 bases each). V was pared by 5 bases and J by 0 bases, with 7 bases between. Germline CDR1 and CDR2: MNHEY and SVGAGI. This CDR3 is 14 amino acids long. The DNA of the CDR3 is TGTGCCAGCAGTGGGACGACGAACACCGGGGAGCTGTTTTTT. Translating it yields CASSGTTNTGELFF.

This clone turned up a few times. The chain is built from TRBV2 and TRBJ1-2; D unclear. Trimming shortened V by 4 bases and J by 8 bases, and 11 bases separated the two germline ends. Per the germline V gene, CDR1 is SNHLY and CDR2 is FYNNEI. The CDR3 extends over 12 amino acids. The CDR3 is CASSGGPVGYTF. The CDR3 bases are TGTGCCAGCAGTGGTGGGCCCGTAGGCTACACCTTC.

This clone was seen only a few times. The chain is built from TRBV7-3 and TRBJ2-1, with 9 nucleotides matching TRBD1. Germline assignment: CDR1 SGHTA and CDR2 FQGTGA. V gave up 4 bases and J gave up 2 bases; unmatched junction bases: 0. The CDR3 spans 14 residues. CDR3 residues: CASSWTGAYNEQFF. DNA of the CDR3: TGTGCCAGCAGCTGGACAGGGGCCTACAATGAGCAGTTCTTC.

This rearrangement joins TRBV10-2 to TRBJ1-2; 7 positions match TRBD1. This CDR3 has 14 amino acids. Germline V gene sequence: CDR1 WSHSY, CDR2 SAAADI. After removal of 2 bases from V and 4 bases from J, the junction contained 4 bases not matched to a gene. This CDR3 reads CASSEDREGYGYTF. Written as DNA, the CDR3 is TGCGCCAGCAGTGAGGACAGGGAGGGCTATGGCTACACCTTC.

The genes are TRBV5-1 and TRBJ1-2; tentatively, D is TRBD1 (6 bases). Germline values: CDR1 SGHRS, CDR2 YFSETQ. The CDR3 consists of 16 residues. Trimming stripped 0 bases from V and 5 bases from J, with 17 bases between. CDR3 sequence: CASSLDLGGTLYGYTF. CDR3 sequence (DNA): TGCGCCAGCAGCTTGGATTTGGGGGGCACCCTATATGGCTACACCTTC. The full variable domain, its missing parts supplied by reference TRBV5-1 and TRBJ1-2, is KAGVTQTPRYLIKTRGQQVTLSCSPISGHRSVSWYQQTPGQGLQFLFEYFSETQRNKGNFPGRFSGRQFSNSRSEMNVSTLELGDSALYLCASSLDLGGTLYGYTFGSGTRLTVV.

The rearrangement joins TRBV4-1 to TRBJ2-7; 8 bases align to TRBD2. The CDR3 has 16 residues. Germline trimming cut 3 bases from V and 3 bases from J; bases unmatched to any gene: 10. Per germline, CDR1 MGHRA and CDR2 YSYEKL. The CDR3 spells CASSHPRGGLDYEQYF. CDR3 DNA sequence: TGCGCCAGCAGCCATCCCCGGGGGGGACTAGACTACGAGCAGTACTTC.

J is TRBJ2-3 and V is TRBV30, with D possibly TRBD2 on 5 matching bases. This CDR3 has 14 residues. Per the germline V gene, CDR1 is GTSNPN and CDR2 is SVGIG (reference sequence). The germline V and J ends were trimmed by 0 bases and 3 bases, with 10 bases remaining between them. The CDR3, as DNA: TGTGCCTGGAGTGTAGGACTTAGAACAGATACGCAGTATTTT. This sequence encodes CAWSVGLRTDTQYF.

This chain links TRBV27 with TRBJ2-1; D is uncertain. Trimming took off 0 bases at V and 3 bases at J, with 9 bases between the two ends. Germline V gene sequence: CDR1 MNHEY, CDR2 SMNVEV (reference sequence). The CDR3 totals 15 residues. The CDR3 DNA sequence: TGTGCCAGCAGTTTATCGGTCCCAGTCTACAATGAGCAGTTCTTC. It codes for CASSLSVPVYNEQFF.

This rearrangement joins TRBV29-1 to TRBJ2-5; D is ambiguous. V was cut by 0 bases and J by 2 bases, with 1 base left in between. This CDR3 is built from 11 residues. Germline CDR1 reads SQVTM; CDR2 reads ANQGSEA. For the CDR3, the DNA is TGCAGCGTTGAAGATCAAGAGACCCAGTACTTC. It is translated as CSVEDQETQYF.

The J gene is TRBJ2-3, the V gene TRBV5-4; D possibly uses TRBD1 or TRBD2 (6 bases each). Per germline, CDR1 SGHNT and CDR2 YYREEE (reference sequence). The CDR3 spans 18 residues. V lost 4 bases and J lost 0, with 21 bases in between. CDR3 bases: TGTGCCAGCAGCCTGGCGGGGTCTGGGGGGCCTAGCACAGATACGCAGTATTTT. Protein sequence: CASSLAGSGGPSTDTQYF.

The J gene is TRBJ2-7, the V gene TRBV2; a weak D match, TRBD2 (6 bases). This CDR3 is 16 amino acids long. Per germline, CDR1 SNHLY and CDR2 FYNNEI. V was trimmed by 7 bases and J by 5 bases, leaving 24 bases between them. The CDR3 region is CASTVTREAMWDEQYF. The CDR3 bases are TGTGCCAGCACCGTCACCAGGGAGGCCATGTGGGACGAGCAGTACTTC.

V is TRBV27 and J is TRBJ1-5; 8 bases fit TRBD1. Germline V gene lookup returns CDR1 MNHEY and CDR2 SMNVEV (reference sequence). V shed 6 bases and J 2 bases; nucleotides not matched to a gene: 6. This CDR3 has 15 amino acids. DNA of the CDR3: TGTGCCAGCAGCTCGGACAGGGTGGGCAATCAGCCCCAGCATTTT. As protein: CASSSDRVGNQPQHF.

The J gene is TRBJ2-5, the V gene TRBV6-5; TRBD1 might be the D (6 bases). V shed 5 bases and J shed 2 bases, with 15 bases lying between them. The CDR3 is 15 amino acids. The germline V gene encodes CDR1 MNHEY and CDR2 SVGAGI. The DNA for the CDR3 is TGTGCCAGCAGTGCCCTTGGGGGCAGGCAAGAGACCCAGTACTTC. Its translation: CASSALGGRQETQYF.

The chain has TRBV27 and TRBJ2-5; D is perhaps TRBD2 (5 bases). This CDR3 has 14 amino acids. V lost 0 bases, J lost 0 bases, and 5 bases lay in between. Per germline, CDR1 MNHEY and CDR2 SMNVEV (reference sequence). Written as DNA, the CDR3 is TGTGCCAGCAGTTTATCGGAGGACCAAGAGACCCAGTACTTC. Its protein is CASSLSEDQETQYF.

This chain joins TRBV11-2 and TRBJ1-2; tentatively, D is TRBD1 (5 bases). The V and J ends lost 5 bases and 0 bases respectively, with 19 bases between them. The CDR3 runs 17 residues. CDR1 is SGHAT, CDR2 FQNNGV, per germline. The CDR3 protein is CASSAGPTYLANYGYTF. CDR3 in DNA: TGTGCCAGCAGCGCGGGACCGACCTACCTAGCTAACTATGGCTACACCTTC.

This chain uses TRBV9 with TRBJ1-1, with D possibly matching TRBD1 (5 bases). The CDR3 totals 15 residues. Trimming shortened V by 0 bases and J by 3 bases, and 12 bases separated the two germline ends. CDR1 and CDR2 (germline): SGDLS, YYNGEE. The CDR3 DNA sequence: TGTGCCAGCAGCGTAGCTTGGGGCCCGGACACTGAAGCTTTCTTT. This sequence encodes CASSVAWGPDTEAFF.

The rearrangement links TRBV29-1 to TRBJ2-2; no firm D call. This CDR3 is 12 amino acids long. Germline CDR1 SQVTM, CDR2 ANQGSEA. Between the trimmed V and J ends, which lost 4 bases and 2 bases, there was a span of 5 bases. The CDR3 region is CSVGTNTGELFF. DNA of the CDR3: TGCAGCGTTGGCACCAACACCGGGGAGCTGTTTTTT.

The rearrangement joins TRBV27 to TRBJ1-1; perhaps TRBD1 as D (5 bases). The CDR3 is made up of 13 amino acids. Germline CDR1 reads MNHEY; CDR2 reads SMNVEV (reference sequence). With 2 bases removed from V and 7 bases from J, the gap between germline ends came to 11 bases. The CDR3 loop is CASSLAPQGEAFF. The CDR3 DNA follows: TGTGCCAGCAGTTTAGCCCCCCAGGGTGAAGCTTTCTTT.